The 8 T cell receptor beta chains given below trace back to one sample, sequenced in a study of blood T cells in healthy people across ages. With a J-beta primer mix and a sample-barcoded 5' primer, a second PCR ran about 7 to 12 cycles. TCRdb re-called the 5' RACE reads with MiXCR, one entry per CDR3 protein. The sample carries approximately 680,000 distinct CDR3 sequences, less than 40% recorded once. The sequenced sample was blood. The receptor source for this set is a woman of 80 years or more in good health.

This clonotype showed up many times. The chain couples TRBV20-1 to TRBJ1-6, with 8 bases aligning to TRBD1. In germline, CDR1 is DFQATT, CDR2 SNEGSKA (reference sequence). V trimming: 1 base; J trimming: 10 bases; junction bases outside the gene matches: 9. The CDR3 contains 15 residues. CDR3 loop: CSARAQTGEGSPLHF. CDR3 DNA sequence: TGCAGTGCTAGAGCCCAGACAGGGGAAGGGTCACCCCTCCACTTT.

This clonotype was counted only a few times. The V gene is TRBV3-1, the J gene TRBJ1-6; maybe TRBD1 (5 bases). Trimming stripped 4 bases from V and 8 bases from J, with 9 bases between. CDR3 size: 13 residues. Germline values: CDR1 LGHDT, CDR2 YNNKEL (reference sequence). Written as DNA, the CDR3 is TGTGCCAGCAGCCGGCAGGGAGATTCACCCCTCCACTTT. This encodes CASSRQGDSPLHF.

This clonotype has a count of ten or more. The gene calls are TRBV6-5 and TRBJ1-2, with a tentative D call TRBD1 (5 bases). This CDR3 is built from 14 residues. The V and J ends lost 6 bases and 6 bases respectively, with 17 bases between them. The germline V gene has CDR1 MNHEY and CDR2 SVGAGI. CDR3 DNA: TGTGCCAGCAGACTTGGGACGGGGATAGATGGCTACACCTTC. Its protein product is CASRLGTGIDGYTF.

The DNA of the CDR3 is TGTGCCAGCAGCTCGTCCTTAGCGGGGGGGCGGGGGACCCAGTACTTC. Residues: CASSSSLAGGRGTQYF. The chain combines TRBV5-6 with TRBJ2-5, with TRBD2 matching 11 bases. J was trimmed by 7 bases and V by 3 bases; bases with no gene match: 11. The CDR3 sequence is 16 residues long. Germline V lookup: CDR1 SGHDT, CDR2 YYEEEE. The full variable domain, its missing parts supplied by reference TRBV5-6 and TRBJ2-5, is DAGVTQSPTHLIKTRGQQVTLRCSPKSGHDTVSWYQQALGQGPQFIFQYYEEEERQRGNFPDRFSGHQFPNYSSELNVNALLLGDSALYLCASSSSLAGGRGTQYFGPGTRLLVL.

This clonotype was detected many times. This chain's CDR3 is CASSLRTSGISSYNEQFF. The CDR3 nucleotides are TGTGCCAGCAGTTTGAGGACTAGCGGGATAAGCTCCTACAATGAGCAGTTCTTC. V gene TRBV27 combines with J gene TRBJ2-1; TRBD2 agrees at 12 bases. The germline CDR1 and CDR2 sequences are MNHEY and SMNVEV (reference sequence). CDR3 length: 18 amino acids. Trimming took 3 bases from V and 0 from J; bases not matched to a gene: 6.

This clonotype showed up just a few times. The CDR3 DNA reads as TGTGCCAGCAGCCTCGGGACAGGGAGGGGCAATGAGCAGTACTTC. Encoded protein: CASSLGTGRGNEQYF. The rearrangement uses TRBV7-9 and TRBJ2-7; 9 nucleotides agree with TRBD1. The junction had 12 bases not matched to a gene; V was cut back by 5 bases and J by 7 bases. The CDR3 extends over 15 amino acids. Germline assignment: CDR1 SEHNR and CDR2 FQNEAQ (reference sequence).

The chain carries TRBV6-5 and TRBJ2-5; 9 bases are shared with TRBD1. Judging by the DNA end, TRBJ2-7 fits better; the J call may be wrong. Germline V gives CDR1 MNHEY, CDR2 SVGAGI. The CDR3 loop spans 13 amino acids. CDR3 residues: CASRRDREYEQYF. The CDR3 coding sequence is TGTGCCAGCAGGAGGGACAGGGAATACGAGCAGTACTTC.

Of note for this clonotype: This could be a read error, since a much larger clone is one nucleotide away. Since the CDR3 does not end with the conserved phenylalanine or tryptophan, this likely comes from a read error. The CDR3 region has the DNA TGCAGTGCCAGAGGAGACGGGGCGGGCACAGATACGCAGTATTTG. The encoded protein is CSARGDGAGTDTQYL. This chain links TRBV20-1 with TRBJ2-3; perhaps D is TRBD1 or TRBD2 (5 bases each). The CDR3 runs 15 residues. In germline, CDR1 is DFQATT, CDR2 SNEGSKA (reference sequence).